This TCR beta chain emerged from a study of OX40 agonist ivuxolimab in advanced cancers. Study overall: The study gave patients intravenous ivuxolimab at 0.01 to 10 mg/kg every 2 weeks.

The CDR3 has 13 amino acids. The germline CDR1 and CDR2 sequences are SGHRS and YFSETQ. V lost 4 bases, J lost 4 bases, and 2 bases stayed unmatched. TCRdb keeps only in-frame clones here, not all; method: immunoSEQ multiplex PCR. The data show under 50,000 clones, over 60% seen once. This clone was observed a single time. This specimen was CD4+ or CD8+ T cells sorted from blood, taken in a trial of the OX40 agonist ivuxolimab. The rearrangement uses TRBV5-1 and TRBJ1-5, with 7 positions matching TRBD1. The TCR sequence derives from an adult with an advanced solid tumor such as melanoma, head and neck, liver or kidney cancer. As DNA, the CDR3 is TGCGCCAGCAGCCTGGGACAGAATCAGCCCCAGCATTTT. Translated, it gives CASSLGQNQPQHF.